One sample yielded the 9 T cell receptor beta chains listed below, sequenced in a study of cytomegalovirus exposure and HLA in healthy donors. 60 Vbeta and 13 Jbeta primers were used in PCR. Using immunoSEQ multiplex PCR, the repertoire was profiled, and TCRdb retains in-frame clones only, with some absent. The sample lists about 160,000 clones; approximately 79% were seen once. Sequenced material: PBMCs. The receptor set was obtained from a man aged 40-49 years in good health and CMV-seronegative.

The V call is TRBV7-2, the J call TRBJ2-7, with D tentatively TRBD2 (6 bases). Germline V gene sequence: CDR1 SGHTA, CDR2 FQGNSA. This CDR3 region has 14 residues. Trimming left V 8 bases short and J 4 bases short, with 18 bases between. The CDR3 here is CASQNGGWGYEQYF. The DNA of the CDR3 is TGTGCCAGCCAAAACGGGGGTTGGGGGTACGAGCAGTACTTC. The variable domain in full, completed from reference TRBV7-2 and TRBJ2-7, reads GAGVSQSPSNKVTEKGKDVELRCDPISGHTALYWYRQSLGQGLEFLIYFQGNSAPDKSGLPSDRFSAERTGGSVSTLTIQRTQQEDSAVYLCASQNGGWGYEQYFGPGTRLTVT.

CDR3 amino acids: CASSLQVLNTEAFF. CDR3 DNA: TGTGCCAGCAGCTTACAGGTTTTGAACACTGAAGCTTTCTTT. The V call is TRBV7-2, the J call TRBJ1-1; D is ambiguous. Germline CDR1 and CDR2: SGHTA and FQGNSA. Trimming left V 2 bases short and J 0 bases short, with 7 bases between. This CDR3 region has 14 residues.

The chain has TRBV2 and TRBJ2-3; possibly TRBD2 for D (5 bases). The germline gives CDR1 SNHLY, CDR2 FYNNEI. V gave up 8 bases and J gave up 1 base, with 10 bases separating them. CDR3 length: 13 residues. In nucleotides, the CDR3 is TGTGCCAGCGCGTTCGGGGGCACAGATACGCAGTATTTT. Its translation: CASAFGGTDTQYF.

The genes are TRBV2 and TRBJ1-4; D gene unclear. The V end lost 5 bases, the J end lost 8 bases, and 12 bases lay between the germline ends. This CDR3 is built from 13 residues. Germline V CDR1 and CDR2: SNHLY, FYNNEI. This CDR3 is CASSTGVEEKLFF. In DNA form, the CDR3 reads TGTGCCAGCAGTACCGGGGTTGAGGAAAAACTGTTTTTT.

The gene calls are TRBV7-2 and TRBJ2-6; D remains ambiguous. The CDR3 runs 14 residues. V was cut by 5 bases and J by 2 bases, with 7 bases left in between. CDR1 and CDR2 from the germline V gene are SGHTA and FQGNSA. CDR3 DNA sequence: TGTGCCAGCAGCCGATCGGCTGGGGCCAACGTCCTGACTTTC. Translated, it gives CASSRSAGANVLTF.

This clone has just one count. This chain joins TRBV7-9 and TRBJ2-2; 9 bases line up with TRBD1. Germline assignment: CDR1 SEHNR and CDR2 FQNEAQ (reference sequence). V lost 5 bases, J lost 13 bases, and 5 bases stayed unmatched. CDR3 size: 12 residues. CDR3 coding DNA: TGTGCCAGCAGCCTGGACAGGGGAGGGCTGTTTTTT. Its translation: CASSLDRGGLFF.

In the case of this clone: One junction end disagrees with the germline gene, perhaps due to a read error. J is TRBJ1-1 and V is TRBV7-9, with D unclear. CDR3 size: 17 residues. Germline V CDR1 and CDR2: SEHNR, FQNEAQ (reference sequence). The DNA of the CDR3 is TGTTCCAGCAGCTTTGGGCGCCGGATAACCCCGTACACTGAAGCTTTCTTT. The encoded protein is CSSSFGRRITPYTEAFF.

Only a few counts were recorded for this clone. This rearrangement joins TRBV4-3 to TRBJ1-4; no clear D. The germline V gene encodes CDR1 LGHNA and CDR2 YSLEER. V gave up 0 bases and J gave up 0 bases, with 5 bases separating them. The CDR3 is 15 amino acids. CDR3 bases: TGCGCCAGCAGCCAAGATAGTGCAACTAATGAAAAACTGTTTTTT. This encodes CASSQDSATNEKLFF.

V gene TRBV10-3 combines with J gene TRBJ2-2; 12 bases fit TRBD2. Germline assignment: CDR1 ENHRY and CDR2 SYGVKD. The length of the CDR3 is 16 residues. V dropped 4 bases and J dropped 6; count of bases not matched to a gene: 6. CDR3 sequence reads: CAISAPSGRAPGELFF. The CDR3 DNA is TGTGCCATCAGTGCCCCTAGCGGGAGGGCCCCCGGGGAGCTGTTTTTT.